This TCR beta chain emerged from a study of blood T cell repertoires in COVID-19. Per the authors' pipeline: Scientists estimated how many nucleated cells there were by amplifying reference gene primers. The method was immunoSEQ multiplex PCR; TCRdb's version includes in-frame clones alone and lacks a portion of them. The V and J calls and clone size are taken from that table; D and trimming were inferred from the DNA. The table includes 150,000 or so clones, 75% to 90% detected once. Seattle's enrolled individuals joined amid active infection and were then monitored longitudinally. From germline, CDR1 is SGHTA and CDR2 FQGNSA. This CDR3 is built from 16 residues. V lost 5 bases and J 4 bases, leaving 20 bases between the germline ends.

J is TRBJ2-5 and V is TRBV7-2, with D perhaps TRBD1 (6 bases). The sequence came from a man aged 55-75 years with COVID-19, enrolled during active disease. The material sequenced was peripheral blood. Here the CDR3 reads CASSPSPGVGAETQYF. DNA of the CDR3: TGTGCCAGCAGCCCATCACCCGGGGTGGGGGCAGAGACCCAGTACTTC.